Presented here are 27 T cell receptor beta chains from one specimen sequenced in a study of human T cells and chemical hapten exposure. As for time point: patch test 3, about 24 weeks after DPC sensitization. Treatment indicated: therapeutic diphenylcyclopropenone sensitization with weekly scalp DPC. TCRdb called the RACE reads again in MiXCR, with one record for every CDR3 protein. The sample gives under 200,000 distinct CDR3 sequences, 25% to 30% of which show up once; under 2.5% is in the top ten. Sequences were derived from whole blood, sampled in connection with sensitization to the hapten diphenylcyclopropenone (DPC). Every receptor here comes from a woman aged 18 to 35 with alopecia areata. Some clones in this sample may be carry-over from other donors' samples.

This rearrangement joins TRBV7-2 to TRBJ1-2; a weak D match, TRBD1 (5 bases). CDR1 is SGHTA, CDR2 FQGNSA, per germline. Trimming took 7 bases from V and 5 from J, leaving 17 bases between them. The CDR3 contains 14 residues. DNA of the CDR3: TGTGCCAGCACCACGACAGTCGCAAGTTATGGCTACACCTTC. Protein sequence: CASTTTVASYGYTF.

V gene TRBV7-2 combines with J gene TRBJ2-1, with D possibly TRBD1 on 7 matching bases. This CDR3 is 15 amino acids long. Trimming pared 5 bases from V and 7 bases from J, leaving 18 bases between. Germline CDR1 SGHTA, CDR2 FQGNSA. CDR3 sequence reads: CASSPGGGVLNEQFF. The CDR3 nucleotides are TGTGCCAGCAGCCCAGGAGGGGGCGTATTAAATGAGCAGTTCTTC.

This chain links TRBV4-3 with TRBJ2-1; the match to TRBD2 covers 8 bases. Trimming at V came to 4 bases and at J to 16 bases, leaving 18 bases not matched to a gene. The CDR3 is made up of 15 amino acids. Germline lookup yields CDR1 LGHNA and CDR2 YSLEER. This CDR3 is CASSPNGDLAGPLFF. The CDR3 DNA reads TGCGCCAGCAGCCCTAACGGGGATCTAGCGGGCCCCCTCTTCTTC.

This clonotype showed up just a few times. The rearrangement links TRBV7-9 to TRBJ1-2; no definite D call. Germline CDR1 SEHNR, CDR2 FQNEAQ (reference sequence). Trimming cost V 4 bases and J 8 bases, with 8 bases left between them. The CDR3 contains 11 residues. The CDR3 spells CASSSPGGYTF. The CDR3 DNA is TGTGCCAGCAGCTCTCCCGGCGGCTACACCTTC.

This clonotype showed up many times. The chain uses TRBV9 and TRBJ1-1, with D maybe TRBD1 (5 bases). This CDR3 has 12 residues. Germline CDR1 SGDLS, CDR2 YYNGEE. The V gene lost 8 bases and the J gene lost 1 base, with 9 bases spanning the gap. The CDR3 is CASGTENTEAFF. The CDR3 nucleotides are TGTGCCAGTGGGACGGAGAACACTGAAGCTTTCTTT.

This clonotype was recorded at least ten times. The chain combines TRBV29-1 with TRBJ1-5, with TRBD1 as a possible D gene (5 bases). This CDR3 is built from 13 residues. The V end lost 7 bases, the J end lost 5 bases, and 15 bases lay between the germline ends. CDR1 is SQVTM, CDR2 ANQGSEA, per germline. CDR3: CSATGTVDQPQHF. DNA of the CDR3: TGCAGCGCCACCGGGACCGTTGATCAGCCCCAGCATTTT. Filled out from reference TRBV29-1 and TRBJ1-5, the complete variable domain reads SAVISQKPSRDICQRGTSLTIQCQVDSQVTMMFWYRQQPGQSLTLIATANQGSEATYESGFVIDKFPISRPNLTFSTLTVSNMSPEDSSIYLCSATGTVDQPQHFGDGTRLSIL.

The chain uses TRBV4-3 and TRBJ2-1; 10 bases are a match to TRBD2. The trim removed 6 bases at V and 7 bases at J, leaving 3 bases unmatched. The CDR3 runs to 13 residues. Germline CDR1 and CDR2: LGHNA and YSLEER. The chain's CDR3 is CASRASGRNEQFF. CDR3 DNA: TGCGCCAGCAGGGCTAGCGGGAGAAATGAGCAGTTCTTC.

The rearrangement joins TRBV2 to TRBJ2-1; 12 bases fit TRBD2. This CDR3 spans 15 amino acids. Germline CDR1 reads SNHLY; CDR2 reads FYNNEI. Germline trimming cut 10 bases from V and 4 bases from J; bases unmatched to any gene: 8. CDR3: CATQGLAGLYNEQFF. The CDR3 DNA reads as TGTGCCACGCAGGGACTAGCGGGTTTATACAATGAGCAGTTCTTC.

The rearrangement links TRBV7-8 to TRBJ2-1; D is ambiguous. CDR1 and CDR2 from the germline V gene are SGHVS and FQNEAQ. Between the trimmed V and J ends, which lost 2 bases and 6 bases, there was a span of 11 bases. The CDR3 extends over 14 amino acids. This CDR3 is CASSLLGFGNEQFF. In nucleotides, the CDR3 is TGTGCCAGCAGCTTATTAGGCTTCGGCAATGAGCAGTTCTTC.

V usage is TRBV20-1 and J usage is TRBJ1-5, with a tentative D call TRBD1 (6 bases). In germline, CDR1 is DFQATT, CDR2 SNEGSKA (reference sequence). Trimming pared 5 bases from V and 4 bases from J, leaving 15 bases between. This CDR3 spans 14 amino acids. The CDR3 is CSARRGQPNQPQHF. DNA for the CDR3: TGCAGTGCTCGCCGAGGACAGCCAAATCAGCCCCAGCATTTT.

This clonotype was picked up a small number of times. The chain couples TRBV5-1 to TRBJ1-1, with a possible D match to TRBD1 (5 bases). Per the germline V gene, CDR1 is SGHRS and CDR2 is YFSETQ. This CDR3 region has 15 residues. The V gene lost 0 bases and the J gene lost 2 bases, with 11 bases spanning the gap. The chain's CDR3 is CASSLDGRGNTEAFF. The CDR3 DNA sequence: TGCGCCAGCAGCTTGGATGGGAGGGGCAACACTGAAGCTTTCTTT.

V is TRBV5-8 and J is TRBJ2-3, with 7 bases that match TRBD1. CDR1 and CDR2 (germline): SGHTS, YDEGEE. The CDR3 has 15 residues. The V and J ends lost 4 bases and 2 bases, in that order; junction bases with no gene match: 7. CDR3 residues: CASSKWDSNTDTQYF. The CDR3 nucleotides are TGTGCCAGCAGCAAATGGGACAGTAACACAGATACGCAGTATTTT.

The V call is TRBV6-5, the J call TRBJ2-7; 7 bases are shared with TRBD1. CDR1 and CDR2 from the germline V gene are MNHEY and SVGAGI. The V and J ends lost 6 bases and 2 bases, in that order; junction bases with no gene match: 10. The CDR3 covers 15 residues. The CDR3 DNA sequence: TGTGCCAGCAGAGAATCCGGGACAGCCCCCTACGAGCAGTACTTC. Translation gives CASRESGTAPYEQYF.

The genes are TRBV20-1 and TRBJ1-6; no clear D. The CDR3 length is 16 residues. The germline gives CDR1 DFQATT, CDR2 SNEGSKA (reference sequence). V was shortened by 0 bases and J by 4 bases, with 13 bases between the two germline ends. Here the CDR3 reads CSARDVPGSYNSPLHF. DNA for the CDR3: TGCAGTGCTAGAGATGTTCCGGGCAGTTATAATTCACCCCTCCACTTT.

J is TRBJ1-1 and V is TRBV20-1; D ambiguous. Looked up from germline, CDR1 is DFQATT and CDR2 is SNEGSKA (reference sequence). The CDR3 runs to 11 residues. The ends were cut back, 0 bases at V and 11 bases at J, with 10 bases in the middle. The CDR3 nucleotides read TGCAGTGCTAGAGATGGGGAGAACGCTTTCTTT. Translation: CSARDGENAFF.

The chain joins TRBV5-1 to TRBJ2-7, with D perhaps matching TRBD1 (5 bases). V gave up 2 bases and J gave up 0 bases, with 12 bases separating them. The CDR3 runs 15 residues. Germline CDR1 and CDR2: SGHRS and YFSETQ. The CDR3 region is CASSFQGGSSYEQYF. As DNA, the CDR3 is TGCGCCAGCAGCTTTCAGGGTGGAAGCTCCTACGAGCAGTACTTC.

The chain has TRBV7-2 and TRBJ2-6; D not certain. Per the germline V gene, CDR1 is SGHTA and CDR2 is FQGNSA. Deletions cut 5 bases from V and 0 bases from J, with 17 bases between. This CDR3 has 18 residues. In DNA, the CDR3 is TGTGCCAGCAGCACCCGGAACCTTAAGTCCTCTGGGGCCAACGTCCTGACTTTC. This codes for CASSTRNLKSSGANVLTF.

The chain employs TRBV20-1 and TRBJ2-1; weak D call: TRBD1 (5 bases). Germline V gene sequence: CDR1 DFQATT, CDR2 SNEGSKA (reference sequence). The length of the CDR3 is 10 residues. Between the trimmed V and J ends, which lost 0 bases and 13 bases, there was a span of 7 bases. The CDR3 here is CSARDRAQFF. As DNA, the CDR3 is TGCAGTGCTAGAGACAGGGCCCAGTTCTTC.

This chain uses TRBV6-5 with TRBJ2-3; TRBD2 matches at 9 bases. This CDR3 is 16 amino acids long. J gave up 4 bases and V 8 bases, and 13 bases lay outside the gene matches. The germline V gene encodes CDR1 MNHEY and CDR2 SVGAGI. In DNA, the CDR3 is TGTGCCAGCCCCCGGGGGGCGGGGGGGCCTGCAGATACGCAGTATTTT. The encoded protein is CASPRGAGGPADTQYF.

This clonotype was detected only a few times. V and J are TRBV2 and TRBJ2-5; TRBD1 matches at 7 bases. The CDR3 is 12 amino acids. Germline assignment: CDR1 SNHLY and CDR2 FYNNEI. Germline trimming cut 9 bases from V and 5 bases from J; bases unmatched to any gene: 6. The CDR3 coding sequence is TGTGCCAGTGAAAGGGGGCTGGAGACCCAGTACTTC. It yields the protein CASERGLETQYF.

This sequence joins TRBV5-3 and TRBJ2-5; 10 bases map to TRBD2. TRBV5-3 belongs to the ORF category, with a function that is uncertain. J lost 0 bases, V lost 0 bases, and 5 bases had no gene match. The CDR3 totals 17 residues. This CDR3 reads CARSLVAGGWYQETQYF. The DNA of the CDR3 is TGTGCCAGAAGCTTGGTAGCGGGAGGATGGTACCAAGAGACCCAGTACTTC.

The chain joins TRBV29-1 to TRBJ2-3; D remains unclear. Germline-derived CDR1 and CDR2 are SQVTM and ANQGSEA. Trimming removed 8 bases at V and 1 base at J, with 13 bases between. The CDR3 sequence is 13 residues long. CDR3 nucleotide sequence: TGCAGCCCGAGGTGGCTTGGCACAGATACGCAGTATTTT. This codes for CSPRWLGTDTQYF.

The J gene is TRBJ1-4, the V gene TRBV5-1; weak D call: TRBD1 (6 bases). V lost 2 bases to trimming and J lost 6 bases, with 11 bases between them. CDR3 length: 14 amino acids. The germline CDR1 and CDR2 sequences are SGHRS and YFSETQ. CDR3 amino acids: CASSLRGSDEKLFF. The DNA of the CDR3 is TGCGCCAGCAGCTTAAGGGGGTCCGATGAAAAACTGTTTTTT.

V and J are TRBV15 and TRBJ2-2; the D is unclear. Germline loops: CDR1 LNHNV, CDR2 YYDKDF (reference sequence). V was trimmed by 1 base and J by 8 bases, leaving 8 bases between them. This CDR3 spans 13 amino acids. CDR3: CATSRAVGGELFF. CDR3 in DNA: TGTGCCACCAGCAGAGCCGTGGGTGGGGAGCTGTTTTTT. The full variable domain, with the rest looked up from reference TRBV15 and TRBJ2-2, is DAMVIQNPRYQVTQFGKPVTLSCSQTLNHNVMYWYQQKSSQAPKLLFHYYDKDFNNEADTPDNFQSRRPNTSFCFLDIRSPGLGDTAMYLCATSRAVGGELFFGEGSRLTVL.

This clonotype is a singleton in its sample. The V call is TRBV5-6, the J call TRBJ1-4; tentatively, D is TRBD1 (5 bases). This CDR3 region has 15 residues. Trimming took off 4 bases at V and 8 bases at J, with 18 bases between the two ends. The germline V gene has CDR1 SGHDT and CDR2 YYEEEE. The CDR3 spells CASSRQSGTLEKLFF. CDR3 DNA sequence: TGTGCCAGCAGCAGACAATCCGGGACCCTAGAAAAACTGTTTTTT.

This rearrangement joins TRBV20-1 to TRBJ1-2; 7 bases match TRBD1. The V gene end was trimmed by 4 bases and the J gene end by 4 bases; junction bases not matched to a gene: 3. The CDR3 loop spans 12 amino acids. Germline V CDR1 and CDR2: DFQATT, SNEGSKA (reference sequence). CDR3 nucleotide sequence: TGCAGTGCTATGACAGGGAGCTATGGCTACACCTTC. Amino acid sequence: CSAMTGSYGYTF.

The chain couples TRBV29-1 to TRBJ2-3, with unresolved D. The CDR3 sequence is 12 residues long. V lost 4 bases, J lost 4 bases, and 9 bases lay in between. Looked up from germline, CDR1 is SQVTM and CDR2 is ANQGSEA. The CDR3 loop is CSVGRVSDTQYF. The CDR3 nucleotides read TGCAGCGTTGGGAGAGTCTCAGATACGCAGTATTTT.